This TCR beta chain was recovered during a study of graft-versus-host responses after intestinal transplantation. At the level of the study: Each recipient received a multivisceral, liver-intestinal, or isolated intestinal graft. All recipients were given anti-thymocyte globulin induction, and tacrolimus and steroids were then administered for about three years.

The CDR3 is 15 amino acids. Losses at the gene ends were 1 base for V and 6 bases for J; bases not matched to a gene: 2. The germline CDR1 and CDR2 sequences are SGHRS and YFSETQ. The protocol was immunoSEQ multiplex PCR, while the TCRdb copy is restricted to in-frame clones and leaves out a portion. The sample holds tens of thousands of clones; 92% are singletons and the top ten take around 0.69%. The source was PBMCs, collected 98 days after intestinal transplantation. The chain links TRBV5-1 to TRBJ1-6; 9 bases agree with TRBD1. The clonotype originates from a human patient who received an intestinal transplant, so some T cells may come from the graft donor. This chain's CDR3 is CASSLTGGTNSPLHF. For the CDR3, the DNA is TGCGCCAGCAGCTTGACAGGGGGCACTAATTCACCCCTCCACTTT.